This TCR beta chain is drawn from a study of cytotoxic CD8 clonotypes in ibrutinib-treated CLL. Overall study: When averaged across all of the samples, the counts came to approximately 280,000 productive templates and tens of thousands of productive rearrangements.

The V gene lost 3 bases and the J gene lost 3 bases, with 9 bases spanning the gap. CDR1 and CDR2 from the germline V gene are GTSNPN and SVGIG (reference sequence). The CDR3 loop spans 13 amino acids. This clone was found a few times. Its antigen is unknown. Study outcomes and limitations: At progression, clonality fell back toward baseline after rising at ibrutinib response.

Deep sequencing aimed at 1 in 200,000 to 1 in 1 million T cells' resolution. Here immunoSEQ multiplex PCR was the method, and the copy in TCRdb shows in-frame clones only, minus some. Of some 150,000 clones listed, around 77% were seen once; the top ten hold approximately 28%. The sample in question was PBMCs, obtained after 12 months of ibrutinib treatment. This TCR was sampled from a human donor with chronic lymphocytic leukemia. The chain is built from TRBV30 and TRBJ1-5; tentatively, D is TRBD1 (6 bases). Written as DNA, the CDR3 is TGTGCCTGGAGGGGGGACATCAATCAGCCCCAGCATTTT. Protein sequence: CAWRGDINQPQHF.